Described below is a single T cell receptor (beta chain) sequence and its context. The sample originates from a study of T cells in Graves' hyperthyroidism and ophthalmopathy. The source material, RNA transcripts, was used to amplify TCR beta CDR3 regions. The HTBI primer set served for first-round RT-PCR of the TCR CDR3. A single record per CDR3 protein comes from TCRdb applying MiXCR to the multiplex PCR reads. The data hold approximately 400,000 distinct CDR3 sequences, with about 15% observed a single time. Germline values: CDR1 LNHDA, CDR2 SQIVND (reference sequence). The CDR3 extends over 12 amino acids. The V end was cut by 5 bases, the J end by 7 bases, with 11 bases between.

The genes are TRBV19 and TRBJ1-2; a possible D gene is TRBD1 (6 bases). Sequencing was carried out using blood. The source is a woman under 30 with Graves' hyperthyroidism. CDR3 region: CASSSQGTGYTF. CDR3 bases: TGTGCCAGTAGTTCCCAGGGGACTGGCTACACCTTC.